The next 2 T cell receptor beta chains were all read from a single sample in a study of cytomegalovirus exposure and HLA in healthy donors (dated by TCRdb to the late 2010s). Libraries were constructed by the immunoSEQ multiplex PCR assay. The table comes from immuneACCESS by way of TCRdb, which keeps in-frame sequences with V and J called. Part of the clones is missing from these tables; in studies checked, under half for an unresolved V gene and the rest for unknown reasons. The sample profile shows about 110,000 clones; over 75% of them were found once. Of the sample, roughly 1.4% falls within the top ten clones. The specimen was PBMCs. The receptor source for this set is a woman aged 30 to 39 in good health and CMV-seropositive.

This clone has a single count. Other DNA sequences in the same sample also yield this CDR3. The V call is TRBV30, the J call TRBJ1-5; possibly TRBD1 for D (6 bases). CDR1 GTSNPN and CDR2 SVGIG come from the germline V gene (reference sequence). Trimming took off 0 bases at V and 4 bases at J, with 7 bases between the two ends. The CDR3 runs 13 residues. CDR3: CAWSVQGNQPQHF. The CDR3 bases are TGTGCCTGGAGTGTACAGGGAAATCAGCCCCAGCATTTT.

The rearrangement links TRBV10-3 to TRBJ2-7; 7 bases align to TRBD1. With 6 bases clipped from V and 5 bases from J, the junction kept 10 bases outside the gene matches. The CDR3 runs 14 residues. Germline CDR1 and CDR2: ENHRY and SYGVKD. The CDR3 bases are TGTGCCATCAGGACAGGGCTATCGGCTGACGAGCAGTACTTC. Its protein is CAIRTGLSADEQYF.